The present entry profiles one T cell receptor (beta chain) with its context. Its target is not known. V dropped 5 bases and J dropped 4 bases, with 11 bases sitting between them. The CDR3 extends over 13 amino acids. CDR1 and CDR2 (germline): SGDLS, YYNGEE. Despite likely unrecorded immune exposures, the donors were nominally healthy at the time of sampling. The sample belongs to a study of cytomegalovirus exposure and HLA in healthy donors. Regarding the study as a whole: V- and J-gene trimming in TCR beta was tied to a missense DCLRE1C variant by an analysis performed later. Being productive about 87% or about 30% of the time was typical of most TCR beta V segments in an earlier analysis.

Amplification used 60 Vbeta primers and 13 Jbeta primers. Libraries were prepared by immunoSEQ multiplex PCR; TCRdb keeps only in-frame clonotypes and omits some of them. The data hold under 140,000 clones, with more than 65% observed a single time. The gene calls are TRBV9 and TRBJ2-3; D unclear. The TCR comes from a man under 40 in good health and CMV-seropositive. Sequenced sample: PBMCs. In DNA, the CDR3 is TGTGCCAGCAGTCCGGAGCCAGCAGATACGCAGTATTTT. Amino acid sequence: CASSPEPADTQYF.